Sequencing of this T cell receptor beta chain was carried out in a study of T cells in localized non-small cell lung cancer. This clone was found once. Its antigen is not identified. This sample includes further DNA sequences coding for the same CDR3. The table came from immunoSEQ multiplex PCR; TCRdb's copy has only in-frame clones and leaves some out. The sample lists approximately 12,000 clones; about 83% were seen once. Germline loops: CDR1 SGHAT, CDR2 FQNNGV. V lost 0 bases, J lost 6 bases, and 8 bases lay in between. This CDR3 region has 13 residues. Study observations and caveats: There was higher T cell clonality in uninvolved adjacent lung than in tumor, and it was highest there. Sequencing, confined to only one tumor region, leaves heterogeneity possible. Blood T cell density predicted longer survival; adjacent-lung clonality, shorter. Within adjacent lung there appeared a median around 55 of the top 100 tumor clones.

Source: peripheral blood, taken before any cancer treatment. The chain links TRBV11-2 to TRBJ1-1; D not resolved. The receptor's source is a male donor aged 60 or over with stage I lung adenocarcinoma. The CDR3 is CASSLDYIPEAFF. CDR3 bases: TGTGCCAGCAGCTTAGATTATATCCCTGAAGCTTTCTTT.